This T cell receptor (beta chain) stems from a study of T cells after yellow fever vaccination. Study-wide points: A weaker but faster secondary response was observed, peaking on day 5 versus 15.

This clonotype was observed a few times. Antigen: not known. Germline V gives CDR1 SGHVS, CDR2 FNYEAQ. This CDR3 has 14 residues. With 4 bases clipped from V and 8 bases from J, the junction kept 4 bases outside the gene matches. The study made its TCR cDNA through 5'RACE template switching. That step introduced a universal primer site along with UMIs. TCRdb ran MiXCR on the 5' RACE reads and lists one entry per CDR3 protein. The table has some 99,000 distinct CDR3 sequences, about 5.8% seen once. The J gene is TRBJ1-6, the V gene TRBV7-6, with 8 positions matching TRBD1. The TCR originated in a man younger than 30 who received the YFV17D yellow fever vaccine. The sequencing used CD8+ T cells sorted from PBMCs, collected 10 days after the yellow fever booster vaccination. The CDR3 coding sequence is TGTGCCAGCAGCTCCAGGGGGCAGGATTCACCCCTCCACTTT. Its protein product is CASSSRGQDSPLHF.